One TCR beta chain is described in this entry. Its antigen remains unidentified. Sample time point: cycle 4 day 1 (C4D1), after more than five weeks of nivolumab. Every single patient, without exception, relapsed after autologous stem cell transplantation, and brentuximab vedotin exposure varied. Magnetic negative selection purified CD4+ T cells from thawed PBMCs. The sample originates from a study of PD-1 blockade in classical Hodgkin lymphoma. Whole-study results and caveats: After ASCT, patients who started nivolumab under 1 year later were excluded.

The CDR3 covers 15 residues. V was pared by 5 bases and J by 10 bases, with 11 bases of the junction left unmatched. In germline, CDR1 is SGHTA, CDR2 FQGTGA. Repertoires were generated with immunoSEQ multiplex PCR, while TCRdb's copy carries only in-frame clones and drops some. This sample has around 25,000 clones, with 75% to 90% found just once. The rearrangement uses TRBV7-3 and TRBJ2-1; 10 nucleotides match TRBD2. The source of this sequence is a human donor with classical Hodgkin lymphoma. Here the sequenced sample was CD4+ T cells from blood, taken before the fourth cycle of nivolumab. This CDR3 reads CASSRSGGAYREQFF. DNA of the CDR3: TGTGCCAGCAGCCGAAGCGGGGGGGCTTACAGGGAGCAGTTCTTC.